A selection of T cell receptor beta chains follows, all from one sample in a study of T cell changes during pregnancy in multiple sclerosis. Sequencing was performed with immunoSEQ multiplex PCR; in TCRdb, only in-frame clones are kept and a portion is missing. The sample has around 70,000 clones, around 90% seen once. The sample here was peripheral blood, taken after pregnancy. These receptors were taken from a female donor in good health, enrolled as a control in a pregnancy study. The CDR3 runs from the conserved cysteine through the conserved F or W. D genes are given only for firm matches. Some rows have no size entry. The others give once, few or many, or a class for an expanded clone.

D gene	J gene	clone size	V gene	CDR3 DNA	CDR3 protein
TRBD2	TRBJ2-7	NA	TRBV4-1	TGCGCCAGCAGCCATCAGACGGGGGGATCCTACGAGCAGTACTTC	CASSHQTGGSYEQYF
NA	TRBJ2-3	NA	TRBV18	TGTGCCAGCTCACCCCAGGGAAGCACAGATACGCAGTATTTT	CASSPQGSTDTQYF
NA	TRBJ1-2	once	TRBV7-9	TGTGCCAGCACCCCCGGGAGATGGGAGAAAAGAGTCTATGGCTACACCTTC	CASTPGRWEKRVYGYTF
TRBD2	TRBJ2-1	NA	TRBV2	TGTGCCAGCAGTCCCGGGACTAGCTCCTACAATGAGCAGTTCTTC	CASSPGTSSYNEQFF
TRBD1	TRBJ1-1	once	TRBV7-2	TGTGCCAGCAGCCGAACTGGACAGGGGATCACTGAAGCTTTCTTT	CASSRTGQGITEAFF
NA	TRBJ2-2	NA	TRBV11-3	TGTGCCAGCAGCCCCCACCGGGCGGGTACGAACACCGGGGAGCTGTTTTTT	CASSPHRAGTNTGELFF
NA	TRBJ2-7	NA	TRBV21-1	TGTGCCAGCAGCCCGGGGAGGGGACCGTACGAGCAGTACTTC	CASSPGRGPYEQYF
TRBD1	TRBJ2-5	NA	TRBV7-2	TGTGCCAGCAGCTTAGAAACGGGACAGGGGCTAGAGACCCAGTACTTC	CASSLETGQGLETQYF
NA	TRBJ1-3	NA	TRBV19	TGTGCCAGTAGTATAATCGGACAGACAATCTCTGGAAACACCATATATTTT	CASSIIGQTISGNTIYF
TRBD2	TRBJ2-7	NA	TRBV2	TGTGCCAGCAGTGATGGAGCGGGGCACTACGAGCAGTACTTC	CASSDGAGHYEQYF
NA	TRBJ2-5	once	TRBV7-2	TGTGCCAGCAGCTTAGTTTGGCAAAAAGAGACCCAGTACTTC	CASSLVWQKETQYF
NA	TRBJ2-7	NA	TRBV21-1	TGTGCCAGCAGCAAAGAGCGAGGGTGCGAGCAGTACTTC	CASSKERGCEQYF
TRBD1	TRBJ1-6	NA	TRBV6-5	TGTGCCAGCAGTTTCCGGACAGGGCACGGTTCACCCCTCCACTTT	CASSFRTGHGSPLHF
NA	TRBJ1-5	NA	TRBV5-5	TGTGCCAGCAGCGGGCTTGGGAGCAATCAGCCCCAGCATTTT	CASSGLGSNQPQHF
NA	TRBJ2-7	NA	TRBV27	TGTGCCAGCAGTTTTGACAGACGGGACTCCTCCTACGAGCAGTACTTC	CASSFDRRDSSYEQYF
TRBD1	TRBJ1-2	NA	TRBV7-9	TGTGCCAGCGAAATAAGAACCCAGGGGGCGCGGGGCTACACCTTC	CASEIRTQGARGYTF
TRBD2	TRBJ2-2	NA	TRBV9	TGTGCCAGCAGCATACGAAGCGGGGGCGAGAACACCGGGGAGCTGTTTTTT	CASSIRSGGENTGELFF
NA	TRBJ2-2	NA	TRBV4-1	TGCGCCAGCAGCCAAGGTTGGAGCACCGGGGAGCTGTTTTTT	CASSQGWSTGELFF
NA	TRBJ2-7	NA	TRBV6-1	TGTGCCAGCAGTGAATACGGAGGGGACAGCTCCTACGAGCAGTACTTC	CASSEYGGDSSYEQYF
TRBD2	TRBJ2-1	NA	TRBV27	TGTGCCAGCAGACCTAGATTAGGACTAGCGGGAGGGCAGTTCTTC	CASRPRLGLAGGQFF
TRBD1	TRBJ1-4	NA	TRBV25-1	TGTGCCAGCAGTGCCGGACAGGGGGCAACTAATGAAAAACTGTTTTTT	CASSAGQGATNEKLFF
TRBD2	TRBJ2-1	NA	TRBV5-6	TGTGCCAGCAGCTCCGGTGGACTAGCGGGTAATGAGCAGTTCTTC	CASSSGGLAGNEQFF
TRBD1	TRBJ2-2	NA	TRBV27	TGTGCCAGCCAGGCAAGACAGGGGACCGGGGAGCTGTTTTTT	CASQARQGTGELFF
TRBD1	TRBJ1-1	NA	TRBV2	TGTGCCAGCAAGGATCGGACAGGGCGGATCGAAGCTTTCTTT	CASKDRTGRIEAFF
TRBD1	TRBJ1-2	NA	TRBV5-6	TGTGCCAGCAGCTTGACCACAGGGGCGGGCTATGGCTACACCTTC	CASSLTTGAGYGYTF
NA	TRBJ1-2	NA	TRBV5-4	TGTGCCAGCAGCTTATTACAGGGACGGTATGGCTACACCTTC	CASSLLQGRYGYTF
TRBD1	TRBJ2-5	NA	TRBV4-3	TGCGCCAGCAGCCCCCGGACAGGGTTAGAGACCCAGTACTTC	CASSPRTGLETQYF
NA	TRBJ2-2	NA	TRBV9	TGTGCCAGCAGCGTAGACTTGGATTTACAGGGTACCGGGGAGCTGTTTTTT	CASSVDLDLQGTGELFF
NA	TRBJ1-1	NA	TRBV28	TGTGCCAGCAGTTTTTGGGCGGGGGAGAACACTGAAGCTTTCTTT	CASSFWAGENTEAFF
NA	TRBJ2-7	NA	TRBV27	TGTGCCAGCAGACAGGGTGTCGGCGAGCAGTACTTC	CASRQGVGEQYF
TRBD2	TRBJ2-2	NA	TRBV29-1	TGCAGCGGCCGCGGGGGGTGGACCGGGGAGCTGTTTTTT	CSGRGGWTGELFF
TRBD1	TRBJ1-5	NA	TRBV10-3	TGTGCCATCAGTGACCCGGACAGGGGCAATCAGCCCCAGCATTTT	CAISDPDRGNQPQHF
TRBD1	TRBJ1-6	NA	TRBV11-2	TGTGCCAGCAGCTTAGGGCAGGGGGCTTCACCCCTCCACTTT	CASSLGQGASPLHF
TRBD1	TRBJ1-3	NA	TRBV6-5	TGTGCCAGCAGTTCCCCGGGACAGGGCTCTGGAAACACCATATATTTT	CASSSPGQGSGNTIYF
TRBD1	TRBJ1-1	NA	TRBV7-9	TGTGCCAGCAGCTCAACAGGGGCTTTGAACACTGAAGCTTTCTTT	CASSSTGALNTEAFF
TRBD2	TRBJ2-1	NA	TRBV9	TGTGCCAGCAGCGCGACTAGCGGGAGCGATGAGCAGTTCTTC	CASSATSGSDEQFF
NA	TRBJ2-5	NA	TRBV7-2	TGTGCCAGCAGCTCCACCCCCCGGCTGGGTGAAAGGAGAGAGACCCAGTACTTC	CASSSTPRLGERRETQYF
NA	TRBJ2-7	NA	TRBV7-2	TGTGCCAGCAGCTCGTCATCCGGACAGACTTACGAGCAGTACTTC	CASSSSSGQTYEQYF
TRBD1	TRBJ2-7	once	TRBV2	TGTGCCAGCAGTGGGAGGACAGGCCTTTCCTACGAGCAGTACTTC	CASSGRTGLSYEQYF
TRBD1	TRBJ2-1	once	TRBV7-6	TGTGCCAGCAGCTTAGCGCAGGGGGCGAGAAATGAGCAGTTCTTC	CASSLAQGARNEQFF
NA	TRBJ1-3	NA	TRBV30	TGTGCCTGGAGGGCCGGGAGCTCTGGAAACACCATATATTTT	CAWRAGSSGNTIYF
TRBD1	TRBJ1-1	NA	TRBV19	TGTGCCAGTAGTACGGACAGGGGGCCGGTGAACACTGAAGCTTTCTTT	CASSTDRGPVNTEAFF
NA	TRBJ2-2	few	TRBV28	TGTGCCAGCAGTTTACAGAACACCGGGGAGCTGTTTTTT	CASSLQNTGELFF
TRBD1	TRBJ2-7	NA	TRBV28	TGTGCCAGCAGTCCGACAGGGGGCTACGAGCAGTACTTC	CASSPTGGYEQYF
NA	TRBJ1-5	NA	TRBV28	TGTGCCAGCAGTTCCTACGGGGATACTTTCGGGGGAGCCCAGCCCCAGCATTTT	CASSSYGDTFGGAQPQHF